These 9 T cell receptor beta chains came from one sample sequenced in a study of blood T cell repertoires in COVID-19. The protocol was immunoSEQ multiplex PCR, while the TCRdb copy is restricted to in-frame clones and leaves out a portion. The table shows some 300,000 clones, with under 90% occurring only once. Sequenced: PBMCs or T cells enriched from blood (not recorded which). All receptors come from a man under 40 who had recovered from COVID-19.

V gene TRBV23-1 combines with J gene TRBJ2-7, with 8 bases lining up with TRBD2. TRBV23-1 is annotated as an ORF whose role is uncertain. CDR3 length: 16 residues. V was clipped by 10 bases and J by 2 bases; unmatched bases: 16. DNA of the CDR3: TGCGCCACCAGACCCCCCGCGGGGGGCATGACCTACGAGCAGTACTTC. Protein sequence: CATRPPAGGMTYEQYF.

The chain carries TRBV19 and TRBJ2-1, with 8 bases identical to TRBD2. V lost 1 base, J lost 14 bases, and 10 bases stayed unmatched. This CDR3 is built from 14 residues. Germline CDR1 and CDR2: LNHDA and SQIVND (reference sequence). CDR3: CASSIGGLGGREFF. The CDR3 DNA reads as TGTGCCAGTAGTATAGGGGGACTAGGAGGCCGGGAGTTCTTC. Full variable domain (missing parts from reference TRBV19 and TRBJ2-1): DGGITQSPKYLFRKEGQNVTLSCEQNLNHDAMYWYRQDPGQGLRLIYYSQIVNDFQKGDIAEGYSVSREKKESFPLTVTSAQKNPTAFYLCASSIGGLGGREFFGPGTRLTVL.

This sequence joins TRBV9 and TRBJ1-2; D gene uncertain. The V and J ends lost 2 bases and 1 base respectively, with 6 bases between them. The germline CDR1 and CDR2 sequences are SGDLS and YYNGEE. The CDR3 extends over 13 amino acids. The CDR3 protein is CASSVSFNYGYTF. CDR3 coding DNA: TGTGCCAGCAGCGTTTCGTTTAACTATGGCTACACCTTC.

This rearrangement joins TRBV11-3 to TRBJ2-7; D possibly corresponds to TRBD1 (6 bases). V lost 2 bases and J lost 0, with 8 bases in between. Per the germline V gene, CDR1 is SGHNT and CDR2 is YENEEA. The CDR3 totals 14 residues. The CDR3 loop is CASSLQTGSYEQYF. In nucleotides, the CDR3 is TGTGCCAGCAGCTTACAGACAGGCTCCTACGAGCAGTACTTC.

This chain links TRBV5-4 with TRBJ2-3; TRBD2 might be the D (5 bases). The germline V gene has CDR1 SGHNT and CDR2 YYREEE (reference sequence). The CDR3 sequence is 16 residues long. Trimming stripped 7 bases from V and 4 bases from J, with 22 bases between. CDR3 in amino acids: CASWWGDRALPDTQYF. CDR3 nucleotides: TGTGCCAGCTGGTGGGGAGATCGAGCACTTCCAGATACGCAGTATTTT.

The genes are TRBV5-1 and TRBJ1-4, with 7 positions matching TRBD1. J gave up 10 bases and V 0 bases, and 18 bases lay outside the gene matches. Germline V gives CDR1 SGHRS, CDR2 YFSETQ. This CDR3 is built from 18 residues. The CDR3, as DNA: TGCGCCAGCAGCTTGGCACTCCAGGGGGGACAGTCTACGGGAAAACTGTTTTTT. Protein: CASSLALQGGQSTGKLFF.

The table lists this clone with a count of one. The chain has TRBV5-4 and TRBJ1-6, with TRBD1 identical over 7 bases. The CDR3 contains 14 residues. With 0 bases clipped from V and 8 bases from J, the junction kept 2 bases outside the gene matches. CDR1 SGHNT and CDR2 YYREEE come from the germline V gene (reference sequence). The CDR3 region has the DNA TGTGCCAGCAGCTTGGTAGGGGGCGATTCACCCCTCCACTTT. This sequence encodes CASSLVGGDSPLHF.

This sequence joins TRBV6-5 and TRBJ1-5; weak D call: TRBD1 (6 bases). Germline V lookup: CDR1 MNHEY, CDR2 SVGAGI. CDR3 size: 12 residues. The V and J ends lost 6 bases and 5 bases respectively, with 8 bases between them. As DNA, the CDR3 is TGTGCCAGCAGACAGGGCGATCAGCCCCAGCATTTT. Amino acids: CASRQGDQPQHF.

The CDR3 sequence: CASSFSYNSPLHF. The CDR3 DNA reads as TGCGCCAGCAGCTTCAGCTATAATTCACCCCTCCACTTT. This chain links TRBV5-1 with TRBJ1-6; D not resolved. Germline V lookup: CDR1 SGHRS, CDR2 YFSETQ. V dropped 2 bases and J dropped 3 bases, with 3 bases sitting between them. CDR3 length equals 13 residues.